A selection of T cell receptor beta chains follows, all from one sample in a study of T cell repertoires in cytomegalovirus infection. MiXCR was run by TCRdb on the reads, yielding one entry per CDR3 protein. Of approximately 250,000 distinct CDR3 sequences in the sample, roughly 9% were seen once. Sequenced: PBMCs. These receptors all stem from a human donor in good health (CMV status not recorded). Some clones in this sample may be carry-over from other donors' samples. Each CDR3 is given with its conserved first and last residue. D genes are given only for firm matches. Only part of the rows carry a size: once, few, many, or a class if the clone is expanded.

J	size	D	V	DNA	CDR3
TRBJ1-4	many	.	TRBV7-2	TGTGCCAGCAGCTTATCCCGGGGACCTAATGAAAAACTGTTTTTT	CASSLSRGPNEKLFF
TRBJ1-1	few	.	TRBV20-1	TGCAGTGTTACAATTTCGGCCCGAGGAACTGAAGCTTTCTTT	CSVTISARGTEAFF
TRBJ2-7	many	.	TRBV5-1	TGCGCCAGCAGCTTTTCAGAATCCTACGAGCAGTACTTC	CASSFSESYEQYF
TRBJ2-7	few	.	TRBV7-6	TGTGCCAGCAGCCTTAGTATAGATTACGAGCAGTACTTC	CASSLSIDYEQYF
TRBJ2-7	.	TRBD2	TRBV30	TGTGCCTGGAGTCCCCCGGGACTAGTGAAAAGCGAGCAGTACTTC	CAWSPPGLVKSEQYF
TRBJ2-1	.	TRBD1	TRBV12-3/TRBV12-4	TGTGCCAGCAGTACGACAGGGGGACTAAACAATGAGCAGTTCTTC	CASSTTGGLNNEQFF
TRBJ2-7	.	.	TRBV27	TGTGCCAGCAGTTTAGTCAGTCGGGGTTCCTACGAGCAGTACTTC	CASSLVSRGSYEQYF
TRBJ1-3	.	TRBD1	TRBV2	TGTGCCAGCACCCAGTGGACGGGACAGCCGCGCTCTGGAAACACCATATATTTT	CASTQWTGQPRSGNTIYF
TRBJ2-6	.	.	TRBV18	TGTGCCAGCTCCCCTACCGGGGGACGCTCTGGGGCCAACGTCCTGACTTTC	CASSPTGGRSGANVLTF
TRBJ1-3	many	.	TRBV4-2	TGTGCCAGCAGCCAAGACCGAGGATCTGGAAACACCATATATTTT	CASSQDRGSGNTIYF
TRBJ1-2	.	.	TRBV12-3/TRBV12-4	TGTGCCAGCACCCTATCCCGGGCCGCAGTAGTAGGCTATGGCTACACCTTC	CASTLSRAAVVGYGYTF
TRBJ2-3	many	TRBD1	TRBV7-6	TGTGCCAGCAGCTCCGGACAGGGGGATACGCAGTATTTT	CASSSGQGDTQYF